These 22 T cell receptor beta chains were sequenced from one sample in a study of graft-versus-host responses after intestinal transplantation. Using immunoSEQ multiplex PCR, the repertoire was profiled, and TCRdb retains in-frame clones only, with some absent. The data show about 25,000 clones, less than 95% seen once. Here the sequenced sample was PBMCs, taken 156 days after intestinal transplant. These receptors came from a human patient who received an intestinal transplant, so some T cells may come from the graft donor.

This sequence joins TRBV4-1 and TRBJ1-1; D is possibly TRBD1 (5 bases). This CDR3 is built from 13 residues. Germline loops: CDR1 MGHRA, CDR2 YSYEKL. Trimming removed 1 base at V and 6 bases at J, with 9 bases between. DNA for the CDR3: TGCGCCAGCAGCCAAGCAAGGGGAGCTGAAGCTTTCTTT. Protein product: CASSQARGAEAFF.

The chain recombines TRBV25-1 with TRBJ1-1; unclear D gene. The CDR3 covers 11 residues. Germline CDR1 and CDR2: MGHDK and SYGVNS. Trimming cost V 8 bases and J 0 bases, with 4 bases left between them. The CDR3 nucleotides read TGTGCCAGCTGCCTGAACACTGAAGCTTTCTTT. Translating it yields CASCLNTEAFF.

The rearrangement uses TRBV30 and TRBJ2-1; D may be TRBD1 (7 bases). The V gene lost 3 bases and the J gene lost 15 bases, with 15 bases spanning the gap. CDR1 is GTSNPN, CDR2 SVGIG, per germline (reference sequence). This CDR3 has 11 residues. DNA of the CDR3: TGTGCCTGGAGGAAACTTCAGGGGGGGTTCTTC. Translated: CAWRKLQGGFF. Filled out from reference TRBV30 and TRBJ2-1, the complete variable domain reads SQTIHQWPATLVQPVGSPLSLECTVEGTSNPNLYWYRQAAGRGLQLLFYSVGIGQISSEVPQNLSASRPQDRQFILSSKKLLLSDSGFYLCAWRKLQGGFFGPGTRLTVL.

This clone was seen just once. The V call is TRBV11-3, the J call TRBJ2-7; D is possibly TRBD1 or TRBD2 (5 bases each). Per germline, CDR1 SGHNT and CDR2 YENEEA. V was pared by 4 bases and J by 3 bases, with 16 bases between. CDR3 length: 15 residues. The CDR3 region is CASSSIRDGLYEQYF. The CDR3 DNA is TGTGCCAGCAGCTCAATAAGGGACGGACTCTACGAGCAGTACTTC.

The chain recombines TRBV4-1 with TRBJ2-7; D is ambiguous. This CDR3 contains 14 residues. Germline values: CDR1 MGHRA, CDR2 YSYEKL. V lost 1 base and J lost 6, with 13 bases in between. The CDR3 loop reads CASSQAPGHSEQYF. DNA for the CDR3: TGCGCCAGCAGCCAAGCCCCCGGCCACAGCGAGCAGTACTTC.

V is TRBV28 and J is TRBJ1-2, with TRBD1 matching 9 bases. The germline CDR1 and CDR2 sequences are MDHEN and SYDVKM. The CDR3 length is 17 residues. J was trimmed by 4 bases and V by 6 bases; bases with no gene match: 15. The CDR3 is CASSPNRGPRTLYGYTF. The CDR3 DNA reads as TGTGCCAGCAGCCCGAACAGGGGGCCCCGTACCCTCTATGGCTACACCTTC.

V and J are TRBV19 and TRBJ2-1, with TRBD2 matching over 10 bases. The CDR3 extends over 15 amino acids. Germline-derived CDR1 and CDR2 are LNHDA and SQIVND (reference sequence). Germline trimming cut 7 bases from V and 9 bases from J; bases unmatched to any gene: 12. CDR3 DNA sequence: TGTGCCAGTACTCTAGCGGGAGTGGCTACAGGTGAGCAGTTCTTC. Its translation is CASTLAGVATGEQFF.

The chain has TRBV5-6 and TRBJ2-6; unclear D gene. Trimming took off 5 bases at V and 0 bases at J, with 6 bases between the two ends. The CDR3 extends over 14 amino acids. Germline V CDR1 and CDR2: SGHDT, YYEEEE. DNA of the CDR3: TGTGCCAGCAGGAGTAGCTCTGGGGCCAACGTCCTGACTTTC. It translates to CASRSSSGANVLTF.

The count of this clone is one. V and J are TRBV6-1 and TRBJ2-7; no reliable D call. The CDR3 runs to 12 residues. The V gene lost 2 bases and the J gene lost 3 bases, with 5 bases spanning the gap. Germline V gives CDR1 MNHNS, CDR2 SASEGT. The CDR3 region has the DNA TGTGCCAGCAGTGAAACAGACTACGAGCAGTACTTC. As protein: CASSETDYEQYF.

V and J are TRBV6-5 and TRBJ2-1; 8 bases are a match to TRBD2. V gave up 3 bases and J gave up 7 bases; unmatched junction bases: 5. The CDR3 has 14 amino acids. The germline gives CDR1 MNHEY, CDR2 SVGAGI. The CDR3 bases are TGTGCCAGCAGTTATGAGCGGGGGAGGAATGAGCAGTTCTTC. Encoded protein: CASSYERGRNEQFF.

The chain joins TRBV27 to TRBJ2-7; maybe TRBD2 (5 bases). Trimming cost V 5 bases and J 3 bases, with 29 bases left between them. Looked up from germline, CDR1 is MNHEY and CDR2 is SMNVEV (reference sequence). The CDR3 runs to 19 residues. The CDR3 DNA follows: TGTGCCAGCAGTCCTCTTGGACCCCGGACTGATAGCGTGCGCTACGAGCAGTACTTC. Its translation is CASSPLGPRTDSVRYEQYF.

The chain uses TRBV28 and TRBJ2-3, with no clear D. This CDR3 region has 15 residues. The V end lost 3 bases, the J end lost 2 bases, and 12 bases lay between the germline ends. Germline V gives CDR1 MDHEN, CDR2 SYDVKM. CDR3 bases: TGTGCCAGCAGTTTCTGTTTAGCAACCACAGATACGCAGTATTTT. It yields the protein CASSFCLATTDTQYF.

The chain links TRBV9 to TRBJ2-5; 8 bases line up with TRBD2. Germline V CDR1 and CDR2: SGDLS, YYNGEE. J gave up 4 bases and V 3 bases, and 11 bases lay outside the gene matches. The CDR3 loop spans 16 amino acids. The CDR3 loop is CASSASLSLAGETQYF. CDR3 nucleotides: TGTGCCAGCAGCGCCTCGCTAAGCCTAGCGGGAGAGACCCAGTACTTC.

The chain joins TRBV13 to TRBJ2-3; 12 nucleotides align to TRBD2. The V segment lost 2 bases and the J segment 1 base; nucleotides outside the gene matches: 1. The length of the CDR3 is 16 residues. The germline V gene has CDR1 PRHDT and CDR2 FYEKMQ (reference sequence). The CDR3 nucleotides read TGTGCCAGCAGCTTACCTAGCGGGGGGGGCACAGATACGCAGTATTTT. Translated: CASSLPSGGGTDTQYF.

V and J are TRBV21-1 and TRBJ1-3; the table calls TRBD1, which could not be checked here. TRBV21-1 is assigned pseudogene status. The CDR3 extends over 15 amino acids. The CDR3, as DNA: TGTGCCAGCAGCAAATTAAGACAGGTGGTAAACACCATATATTTT. Amino acid sequence: CASSKLRQVVNTIYF.

This clone has just one count. The gene calls are TRBV19 and TRBJ1-1; 7 bases agree with TRBD1. From germline, CDR1 is LNHDA and CDR2 SQIVND (reference sequence). The CDR3 spans 14 residues. Trimming cost V 6 bases and J 1 base; bases outside gene matches: 5. CDR3 sequence (DNA): TGTGCCAGTAGCCCATGGACAGGGAACACTGAAGCTTTCTTT. This gives the protein CASSPWTGNTEAFF. Together with reference TRBV19 and TRBJ1-1, the CDR3 gives the full variable domain: DGGITQSPKYLFRKEGQNVTLSCEQNLNHDAMYWYRQDPGQGLRLIYYSQIVNDFQKGDIAEGYSVSREKKESFPLTVTSAQKNPTAFYLCASSPWTGNTEAFFGQGTRLTVV.

The chain carries TRBV4-3 and TRBJ2-4, with D possibly being TRBD1 or TRBD2 (5 bases each). CDR1 and CDR2 from the germline V gene are LGHNA and YSLEER. This CDR3 region has 17 residues. V was clipped by 0 bases and J by 6 bases, with 18 bases between them. This chain's CDR3 is CASSQEQTLGELNIQYF. DNA for the CDR3: TGCGCCAGCAGCCAAGAACAAACTCTAGGGGAGCTAAACATTCAGTACTTC.

The chain joins TRBV29-1 to TRBJ1-1, with D hard to call. This CDR3 spans 12 amino acids. The V end was cut by 4 bases, the J end by 11 bases, with 17 bases between. Germline CDR1 reads SQVTM; CDR2 reads ANQGSEA. The CDR3 spells CSVGGPGTGAFF. For the CDR3, the DNA is TGCAGCGTTGGAGGCCCGGGAACGGGGGCTTTCTTT.

The chain is built from TRBV7-9 and TRBJ2-7, with D perhaps matching TRBD2 (6 bases). CDR1 SEHNR and CDR2 FQNEAQ come from the germline V gene (reference sequence). With 6 bases removed from V and 1 base from J, the gap between germline ends came to 7 bases. The CDR3 sequence is 12 residues long. The CDR3 loop reads CASRRGSYEQYF. The CDR3 DNA follows: TGTGCCAGCAGGCGGGGATCCTACGAGCAGTACTTC.

This clone was counted a few times. CDR3 in DNA: TGTGGCAGAACGGTAAGGATAACGAAGACCTATGGCTACACCTTC. Translating gives CGRTVRITKTYGYTF. The rearrangement links TRBV8-2 to TRBJ1-2. TRBV8-2 is shown as a pseudogene. The CDR3 contains 15 residues.

The chain joins TRBV6-1 to TRBJ2-1; TRBD1 agrees at 9 bases. Germline CDR1 is MNHNS and CDR2 is SASEGT. V lost 11 bases to trimming and J lost 3 bases; unmatched junction nucleotides: 5. The CDR3 is 13 amino acids. This chain's CDR3 is CAGGTGFYNEQFF. The CDR3 DNA sequence: TGTGCCGGGGGGACAGGGTTCTACAATGAGCAGTTCTTC.

The chain couples TRBV11-3 to TRBJ1-1; D may be TRBD1 (6 bases). This CDR3 is 18 amino acids long. The V gene lost 2 bases and the J gene lost 0 bases, with 19 bases spanning the gap. The germline V gene encodes CDR1 SGHNT and CDR2 YENEEA. CDR3 region: CASSLRVGPGVLNTEAFF. DNA of the CDR3: TGTGCCAGCAGCTTACGGGTTGGGCCAGGGGTACTGAACACTGAAGCTTTCTTT.